Below, 29 T cell receptor beta chains from the same sample are listed, as sequenced in a study of blood T cells in healthy people across ages. A second 7 to 11 cycle PCR used barcoded and J-beta primers. TCRdb recomputed calls from the 5' RACE reads with MiXCR, one row per CDR3 protein. The data contain 890,000 or so distinct CDR3 sequences, 62% of them seen just once; the ten biggest clones take up 25% to 30%. The specimen was blood. Receptors were obtained from a man aged 25 to 45 in good health.

The genes are TRBV7-9 and TRBJ1-2; D is unclear. From germline, CDR1 is SEHNR and CDR2 FQNEAQ (reference sequence). V shed 3 bases and J shed 9 bases, with 17 bases lying between them. The CDR3 is made up of 14 amino acids. CDR3 in amino acids: CASSFRDAHRSYTF. The CDR3 nucleotides are TGTGCCAGCAGCTTCCGAGATGCCCATCGGAGCTACACCTTC. The entire variable domain, with the rest obtained from reference TRBV7-9 and TRBJ1-2, is as follows: DTGVSQNPRHKITKRGQNVTFRCDPISEHNRLYWYRQTLGQGPEFLTYFQNEAQLEKSRLLSDRFSAERPKGSFSTLEIQRTEQGDSAMYLCASSFRDAHRSYTFGSGTRLTVV.

This clonotype was observed at least ten times. The rearrangement joins TRBV12-5 to TRBJ2-6, with D uncertain. Germline V CDR1 and CDR2: LGHNT, FRNRAP. The CDR3 has 13 residues. The ends were cut back, 7 bases at V and 1 base at J, with 5 bases in the middle. In nucleotides, the CDR3 is TGTGCTAGTGCCCCGTCTGGGGCCAACGTCCTGACTTTC. Its translation: CASAPSGANVLTF. The complete variable domain, with remaining parts taken from reference TRBV12-5 and TRBJ2-6, reads DARVTQTPRHKVTEMGQEVTMRCQPILGHNTVFWYRQTMMQGLELLAYFRNRAPLDDSGMPKDRFSAEMPDATLATLKIQPSEPRDSAVYFCASAPSGANVLTFGAGSRLTVL.

The chain links TRBV27 to TRBJ2-5; 8 positions match TRBD1. The DNA end is more similar to TRBJ2-7, so the J call may be wrong. Germline V gene sequence: CDR1 MNHEY, CDR2 SMNVEV (reference sequence). The length of the CDR3 is 17 residues. CDR3 nucleotide sequence: TGTGCCAGCAACCACCCGACAGGGGCCCGATTATTGTACGAGCAGTACTTC. Protein sequence: CASNHPTGARLLYEQYF.

This clonotype was seen a few times. The V and J genes are TRBV27 and TRBJ2-7; 11 bases map to TRBD1. The CDR3 contains 15 residues. The J segment lost 4 bases and the V segment lost 1 base, leaving 3 bases of the junction unmatched. CDR1 is MNHEY, CDR2 SMNVEV, per germline (reference sequence). The CDR3 region is CASSLLGDRGYEQYF. CDR3 sequence (DNA): TGTGCCAGCAGTTTATTGGGGGACAGGGGGTACGAGCAGTACTTC.

The chain uses TRBV10-3 and TRBJ2-1; 11 nucleotides align to TRBD2. V lost 2 bases and J lost 9; bases outside the gene matches: 6. CDR1 and CDR2 from the germline V gene are ENHRY and SYGVKD. This CDR3 is 15 amino acids long. The CDR3 DNA is TGTGCCATCAGTGAGGTGGCTAGCGGGGGGTTTGAGCAGTTCTTC. Its translation: CAISEVASGGFEQFF.

This clonotype turned up a few times. V and J are TRBV20-1 and TRBJ2-5; D remains ambiguous. The J call is doubtful: the DNA matches TRBJ2-7 better. The V gene's germline CDR1 is DFQATT and CDR2 SNEGSKA (reference sequence). The CDR3 consists of 13 residues. The CDR3 sequence: CSASSRAGFEQYF. CDR3 bases: TGCAGTGCCTCCTCCCGGGCAGGTTTCGAGCAGTACTTC.

J is TRBJ1-6 and V is TRBV7-9; D possibly corresponds to TRBD1 (6 bases). This CDR3 is built from 15 residues. Trimming pared 5 bases from V and 7 bases from J, leaving 15 bases between. Per germline, CDR1 SEHNR and CDR2 FQNEAQ (reference sequence). CDR3 bases: TGTGCCAGCAGCCCTGAGGGGGATGCGAATTCACCCCTCCACTTT. Translation gives CASSPEGDANSPLHF.

This clonotype was seen only a few times. The CDR3 nucleotides read TGCGCCAGCAGCCAAGACCTCACTAGCGGGGGAAAGGATGAGCAGTTCTTC. Amino acids: CASSQDLTSGGKDEQFF. This chain links TRBV4-3 with TRBJ2-1, with 11 nucleotides matching TRBD2. CDR1 is LGHNA, CDR2 YSLEER, per germline. Trimming at V came to 0 bases and at J to 8 bases, leaving 9 bases not matched to a gene. The CDR3 is 17 residues long.

The rearrangement joins TRBV7-9 to TRBJ1-6; D is uncertain. CDR1 is SEHNR, CDR2 FQNEAQ, per germline (reference sequence). The CDR3 spans 14 residues. Trimming removed 3 bases from V and 7 bases from J, with 10 bases in between. The CDR3 region is CASSFGSSNSPLHF. CDR3 DNA sequence: TGTGCCAGCAGCTTCGGGAGTAGCAATTCACCCCTCCACTTT.

Concerning this clonotype itself: The junction does not match germline at one end; this may be a read error. This chain joins TRBV4-1 and TRBJ1-2; unclear D gene. There are 14 residues in the CDR3. CDR1 is MGHRA, CDR2 YSYEKL, per germline. The CDR3, as DNA: TGCGCTAGCAGCCAAGAGGTGTCCGGGATTGGCTACACCTTC. Translation: CASSQEVSGIGYTF.

The chain couples TRBV27 to TRBJ1-5; 9 positions agree with TRBD1. J gave up 5 bases and V 3 bases, and 5 bases lay outside the gene matches. This CDR3 comprises 15 residues. CDR1 is MNHEY and CDR2 is SMNVEV in the germline V gene (reference sequence). In DNA, the CDR3 is TGTGCCAGCAGTTTCTCCGGGACAGGGTATCAGCCCCAGCATTTT. Amino acids: CASSFSGTGYQPQHF.

The chain employs TRBV4-3 and TRBJ2-3; D might be TRBD1 or TRBD2, each matching 5 bases. The CDR3 has 15 amino acids. Trimming took off 2 bases at V and 1 base at J, with 10 bases between the two ends. From germline, CDR1 is LGHNA and CDR2 YSLEER. The CDR3 loop is CASSQTGRGTDTQYF. As DNA, the CDR3 is TGCGCCAGCAGCCAAACGGGACGGGGCACAGATACGCAGTATTTT.

This chain links TRBV5-1 with TRBJ2-1; D call uncertain. The V and J ends lost 5 bases and 7 bases respectively, with 7 bases between them. This CDR3 has 11 residues. Germline-derived CDR1 and CDR2 are SGHRS and YFSETQ. CDR3 sequence (DNA): TGCGCCAGCAGAGGTCAGAATGAGCAGTTCTTC. This translates into CASRGQNEQFF.

CDR3 protein: CSARDIQRGWEQYF. In DNA, the CDR3 is TGCAGTGCTAGAGATATCCAGCGGGGTTGGGAGCAGTACTTC. The chain has TRBV20-1 and TRBJ2-7; 7 bases agree with TRBD2. Germline-derived CDR1 and CDR2 are DFQATT and SNEGSKA (reference sequence). CDR3 length equals 14 residues. V trimming: 0 bases; J trimming: 7 bases; junction bases outside the gene matches: 9.

V usage is TRBV7-8 and J usage is TRBJ2-5; D is undetermined. The CDR3 contains 14 residues. Germline CDR1 SGHVS, CDR2 FQNEAQ. Between the trimmed V and J ends, which lost 2 bases and 4 bases, there was a span of 11 bases. CDR3 loop: CASSLMWSGETQYF. The CDR3 nucleotides read TGTGCCAGCAGCTTAATGTGGTCCGGAGAGACCCAGTACTTC.

This chain uses TRBV20-1 with TRBJ1-1; possible D gene TRBD1, 5 bases. The V and J ends lost 1 base and 8 bases respectively, with 17 bases between them. The CDR3 runs to 14 residues. Germline-derived CDR1 and CDR2 are DFQATT and SNEGSKA (reference sequence). CDR3 coding DNA: TGCAGTGCTAGAGCGACGGTCCGGGACGGAGAAGCTTTCTTT. Protein product: CSARATVRDGEAFF.

This chain uses TRBV15 with TRBJ1-5; D perhaps matches TRBD1 (6 bases). Trimming pared 1 base from V and 3 bases from J, leaving 7 bases between. This CDR3 contains 14 residues. Germline values: CDR1 LNHNV, CDR2 YYDKDF (reference sequence). CDR3 nucleotides: TGTGCCACCAGCAGAGGGGACATCAATCAGCCCCAGCATTTT. Amino acids: CATSRGDINQPQHF.

V and J are TRBV20-1 and TRBJ2-7; a possible D gene is TRBD2 (6 bases). The ends were cut back, 6 bases at V and 3 bases at J, with 12 bases in the middle. The CDR3 spans 12 residues. From germline, CDR1 is DFQATT and CDR2 SNEGSKA (reference sequence). CDR3 sequence reads: CSAPGGIYEQYF. In DNA form, the CDR3 reads TGCAGTGCCCCCGGGGGAATCTACGAGCAGTACTTC.

As to this clonotype: The junction and the germline gene differ at one end; a read error may be behind it. The chain has TRBV5-6 and TRBJ2-7; the D gene is possibly TRBD1 (6 bases). This CDR3 region has 15 residues. Germline loops: CDR1 SGHDT, CDR2 YYEEEE. DNA of the CDR3: TGTGCCAACAGCCCAATCCGGGACATACGAAACGAGCAGTACTTC. This gives the protein CANSPIRDIRNEQYF.

The chain links TRBV7-2 to TRBJ2-6; D might be TRBD1 (5 bases). CDR3 length: 16 amino acids. V was shortened by 5 bases and J by 2 bases, with 13 bases between the two germline ends. Per germline, CDR1 SGHTA and CDR2 FQGNSA. CDR3 sequence: CASSPQASPGANVLTF. Here the CDR3 DNA reads TGTGCCAGCAGCCCACAGGCATCCCCTGGGGCCAACGTCCTGACTTTC.

This clonotype was found many times. In DNA, the CDR3 is TGTGCCAGCACCGGACAGGGGGATTCACCCCTCCACTTT. It yields the protein CASTGQGDSPLHF. The chain has TRBV21-1 and TRBJ1-6; TRBD1, the D gene given by the table, was not confirmed from the DNA. TRBV21-1 is classified as a pseudogene. The CDR3 length is 13 residues.

The CDR3 is CASSPRPGGSGYTF. DNA for the CDR3: TGTGCCAGCAGTCCCCGTCCAGGGGGTTCTGGCTACACCTTC. The chain has TRBV12-3 or TRBV12-4 and TRBJ1-2; 7 bases are a match to TRBD1. V lost 5 bases, J lost 7 bases, and 10 bases stayed unmatched. CDR3 length: 14 amino acids.

In this sample, this clonotype turned up a few times. This rearrangement joins TRBV2 to TRBJ1-2; a weak D match, TRBD1 (6 bases). V lost 7 bases and J 1 base, leaving 10 bases between the germline ends. The CDR3 runs to 13 residues. Germline V gene lookup returns CDR1 SNHLY and CDR2 FYNNEI. In nucleotides, the CDR3 is TGTGCCAGCACCGGGGGCAATAACTATGGCTACACCTTC. As protein: CASTGGNNYGYTF.

The chain employs TRBV29-1 and TRBJ2-7, with TRBD2 matching 12 bases. The J call may be incorrect, as the DNA end agrees better with TRBJ2-5. Germline assignment: CDR1 SQVTM and CDR2 ANQGSEA. The CDR3 has 18 amino acids. Here the CDR3 reads CSVEVAVTSGGSGETQYF. CDR3 bases: TGCAGCGTTGAAGTGGCCGTGACTAGCGGGGGATCGGGAGAGACCCAGTACTTC.

This chain connects TRBV9 to TRBJ2-5, with TRBD1 matching over 10 bases. Germline-derived CDR1 and CDR2 are SGDLS and YYNGEE. Trimming removed 3 bases from V and 11 bases from J; junction bases left unmatched: 13. CDR3 length: 15 amino acids. The CDR3 DNA follows: TGTGCCAGCAGCGCATTCGGGACAGGGGTTGGGGAGCAGTACTTC. It translates to CASSAFGTGVGEQYF.

This clonotype was detected a few times. The chain employs TRBV12-3 or TRBV12-4 and TRBJ2-7; 8 bases match TRBD1. This CDR3 has 15 amino acids. The V gene end was trimmed by 6 bases and the J gene end by 3 bases; junction bases not matched to a gene: 10. The CDR3 coding sequence is TGTGCCAGCAGCTTTGGACAGGGAGGCGGCTACGAGCAGTACTTC. Its protein product is CASSFGQGGGYEQYF.

The V call is TRBV28, the J call TRBJ2-7; D gene ambiguous. The germline V and J ends were trimmed by 6 bases and 0 bases, with 15 bases remaining between them. The CDR3 consists of 15 residues. Germline lookup yields CDR1 MDHEN and CDR2 SYDVKM. The chain's CDR3 is CASRVSGASSYEQYF. CDR3 DNA sequence: TGTGCCAGCAGGGTTAGTGGCGCCAGCTCCTACGAGCAGTACTTC.

This clonotype was counted once. This chain links TRBV29-1 with TRBJ2-1, with D perhaps TRBD2 (5 bases). The CDR3 length is 13 residues. V was clipped by 2 bases and J by 5 bases, with 10 bases between them. Germline V gene data show CDR1 as SQVTM and CDR2 as ANQGSEA. CDR3 DNA sequence: TGCAGCGTTGAATTACTAGAAGACAATGAGCAGTTCTTC. Translation: CSVELLEDNEQFF.

This rearrangement joins TRBV20-1 to TRBJ2-7, with D tentatively TRBD2 (6 bases). Trimming shortened V by 5 bases and J by 6 bases, and 14 bases separated the two germline ends. CDR1 and CDR2 (germline): DFQATT, SNEGSKA (reference sequence). CDR3 length: 12 amino acids. The CDR3 DNA reads TGCAGTGCTCGAGTTGGGACTTCCGAGCAGTACTTC. This translates into CSARVGTSEQYF.